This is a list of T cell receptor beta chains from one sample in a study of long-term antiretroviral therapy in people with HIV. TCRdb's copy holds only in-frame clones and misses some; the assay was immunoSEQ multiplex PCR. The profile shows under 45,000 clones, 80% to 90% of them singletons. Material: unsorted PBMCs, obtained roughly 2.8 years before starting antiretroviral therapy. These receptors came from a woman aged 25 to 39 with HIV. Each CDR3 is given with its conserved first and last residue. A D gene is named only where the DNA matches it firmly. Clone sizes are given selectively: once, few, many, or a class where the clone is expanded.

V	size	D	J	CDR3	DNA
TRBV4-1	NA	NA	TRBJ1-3	CASSQDPNRGESSGNTIYF	TGCGCCAGCAGCCAAGATCCGAACCGTGGTGAGAGCTCTGGAAACACCATATATTTT
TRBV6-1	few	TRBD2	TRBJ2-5	CASSEVQGLADRETQYF	TGTGCCAGCAGTGAAGTACAGGGACTAGCCGACCGAGAGACCCAGTACTTC
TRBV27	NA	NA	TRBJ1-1	CASSRNRDSTEAFF	TGTGCCAGCAGCCGCAACAGGGATTCAACTGAAGCTTTCTTT
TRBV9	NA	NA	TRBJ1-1	CASGPGATFF	TGTGCCAGCGGACCGGGGGCAACTTTCTTT
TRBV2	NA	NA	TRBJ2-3	CASSPSAGSSTDTQYF	TGTGCCAGCAGCCCCTCCGCGGGGTCCTCCACAGATACGCAGTATTTT
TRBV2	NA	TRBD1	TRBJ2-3	CASSPGTGFTDTQYF	TGTGCCAGCAGCCCCGGGACAGGGTTTACAGATACGCAGTATTTT
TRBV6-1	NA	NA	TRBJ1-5	CASSARTDSNQPQHF	TGTGCCAGCAGTGCTCGGACAGATAGCAATCAGCCCCAGCATTTT
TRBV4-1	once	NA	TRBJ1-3	CASSQGQLTRSAGNTIYF	TGCGCCAGCAGCCAGGGACAACTCACACGGAGTGCTGGAAACACCATATATTTT
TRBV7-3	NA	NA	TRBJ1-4	CASSSRTATNEKLFF	TGTGCCAGCAGCTCACGGACAGCAACTAATGAAAAACTGTTTTTT
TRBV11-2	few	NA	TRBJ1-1	CASSFPTQGRPEAFF	TGTGCCAGCAGCTTCCCGACACAGGGCCGCCCTGAAGCTTTCTTT
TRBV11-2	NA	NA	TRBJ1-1	CASSFGGNTEAFF	TGTGCCAGCAGCTTTGGGGGGAACACTGAAGCTTTCTTT
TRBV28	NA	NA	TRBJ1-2	CASSSETRGYTF	TGTGCCAGCAGTTCCGAGACGAGAGGCTACACCTTC
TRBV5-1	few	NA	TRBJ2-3	CASQSGTFTTDTQYF	TGCGCCAGCCAATCCGGGACTTTTACCACAGATACGCAGTATTTT
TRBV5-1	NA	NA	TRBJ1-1	CASSVGAALDTEAFF	TGCGCCAGCAGCGTGGGAGCCGCGTTAGACACTGAAGCTTTCTTT
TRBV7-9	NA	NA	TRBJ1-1	CANSLIQGRTEAFF	TGTGCCAACAGCTTAATACAGGGCCGGACTGAAGCTTTCTTT
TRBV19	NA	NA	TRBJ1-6	CASSIEYRGLSSYNSPLHF	TGTGCCAGTAGTATTGAATATCGGGGGTTGAGTTCCTATAATTCACCCCTCCACTTT
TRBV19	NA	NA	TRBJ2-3	CASSTDSLRDVSNTQYF	TGTGCCAGTAGTACGGACTCGTTGAGGGACGTTTCAAATACGCAGTATTTT
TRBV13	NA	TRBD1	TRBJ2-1	CASSRRPTGAGYNEQFF	TGTGCCAGCAGCCGACGACCCACAGGGGCAGGTTACAATGAGCAGTTCTTC
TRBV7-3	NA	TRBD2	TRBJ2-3	CASSLGRGGYTDTQYF	TGTGCCAGCAGCTTAGGGCGGGGGGGGTACACAGATACGCAGTATTTT
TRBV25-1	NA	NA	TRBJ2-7	CASSESGDKEPYEQYF	TGTGCCAGCAGTGAATCAGGAGACAAGGAACCCTACGAGCAGTACTTC
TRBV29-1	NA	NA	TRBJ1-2	CSVPQGLREGYTF	TGCAGCGTCCCACAAGGACTTCGGGAGGGCTACACCTTC
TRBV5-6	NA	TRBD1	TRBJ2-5	CASSRRDSQETQYF	TGTGCCAGCAGTAGAAGGGACAGCCAAGAGACCCAGTACTTC
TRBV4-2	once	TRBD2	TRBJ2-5	CASSQDGAGGRQETQYF	TGTGCCAGCAGCCAAGATGGGGCGGGGGGCCGACAAGAGACCCAGTACTTC
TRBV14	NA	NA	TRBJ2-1	CASSPLADDYNEQFF	TGTGCCAGCAGCCCTTTAGCGGATGACTACAATGAGCAGTTCTTC
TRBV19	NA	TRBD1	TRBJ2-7	CASSPHLDRGFSYEQYF	TGTGCCAGTAGTCCACACCTCGACAGGGGTTTCTCCTACGAGCAGTACTTC
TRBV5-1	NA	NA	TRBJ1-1	CASSLGGNPNTEAFF	TGCGCCAGCAGCTTGGGCGGAAACCCGAACACTGAAGCTTTCTTT
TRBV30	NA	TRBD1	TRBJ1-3	CAWRGQGAGNTIYF	TGTGCCTGGAGAGGACAGGGGGCTGGAAACACCATATATTTT
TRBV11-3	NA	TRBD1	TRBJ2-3	CASSLSRDRSYTDTQYF	TGTGCCAGCAGCTTAAGCCGGGACAGGAGTTACACAGATACGCAGTATTTT
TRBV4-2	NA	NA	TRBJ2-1	CASSQDSPGNNEQFF	TGTGCCAGCAGCCAAGATTCTCCGGGGAATAATGAGCAGTTCTTC
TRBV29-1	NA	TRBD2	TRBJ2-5	CSVWSGGPRTETQYF	TGCAGCGTTTGGAGCGGGGGGCCTCGGACGGAGACCCAGTACTTC
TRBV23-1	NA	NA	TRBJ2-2	CASSHLPRGGRELFF	TGCGCCAGCAGTCACCTCCCGAGGGGGGGCAGGGAGCTGTTTTTT
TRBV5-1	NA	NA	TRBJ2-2	CASSDGQPNTGELFF	TGCGCCAGCAGCGACGGGCAGCCAAACACCGGGGAGCTGTTTTTT
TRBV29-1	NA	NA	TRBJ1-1	CSVKGQKNTEAFF	TGCAGCGTTAAAGGACAGAAGAACACTGAAGCTTTCTTT
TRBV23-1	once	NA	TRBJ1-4	CASSPPRRGPANEKLFF	TGCGCCAGCAGTCCTCCCCGACGGGGGCCTGCTAATGAAAAACTGTTTTTT
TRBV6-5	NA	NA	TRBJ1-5	CASSWGRDQPQHF	TGTGCCAGCAGCTGGGGCCGGGATCAGCCCCAGCATTTT
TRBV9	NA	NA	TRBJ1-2	CASGGGRGYTF	TGTGCCAGTGGGGGAGGAAGAGGCTACACCTTC
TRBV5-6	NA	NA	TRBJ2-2	CASSPIQNTGELFF	TGTGCCAGCAGCCCGATACAGAACACCGGGGAGCTGTTTTTT
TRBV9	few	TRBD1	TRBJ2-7	CASSVGTAVRDEQYF	TGTGCCAGCAGCGTCGGGACAGCAGTCAGGGACGAGCAGTACTTC
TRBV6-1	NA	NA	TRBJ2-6	CASSEKGGGSGANVLTF	TGTGCCAGCAGTGAAAAGGGGGGCGGTTCCGGGGCCAACGTCCTGACTTTC
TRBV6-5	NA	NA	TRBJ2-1	CASSPDSRSYNEQFF	TGTGCCAGCAGTCCGGACAGCCGTTCCTACAATGAGCAGTTCTTC
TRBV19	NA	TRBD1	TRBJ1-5	CASSPTGTVSNQPQHF	TGTGCCAGTAGCCCGACCGGGACAGTTAGCAATCAGCCCCAGCATTTT
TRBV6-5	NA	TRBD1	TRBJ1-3	CASSYSTQGTNTIYF	TGTGCCAGCAGTTACTCGACACAGGGGACAAACACCATATATTTT
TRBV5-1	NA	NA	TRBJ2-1	CASSFDSFRYNEQFF	TGCGCCAGCAGCTTCGACTCTTTTCGTTACAATGAGCAGTTCTTC
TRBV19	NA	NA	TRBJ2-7	CASSIGGSVTYEQYF	TGTGCCAGTAGTATAGGGGGTAGCGTGACCTACGAGCAGTACTTC
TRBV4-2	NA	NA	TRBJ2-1	CASSQDRNAGDPHNEQFF	TGTGCCAGCAGCCAAGATCGAAACGCAGGGGACCCCCACAATGAGCAGTTCTTC
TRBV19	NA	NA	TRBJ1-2	CASTSVNYGYTF	NA